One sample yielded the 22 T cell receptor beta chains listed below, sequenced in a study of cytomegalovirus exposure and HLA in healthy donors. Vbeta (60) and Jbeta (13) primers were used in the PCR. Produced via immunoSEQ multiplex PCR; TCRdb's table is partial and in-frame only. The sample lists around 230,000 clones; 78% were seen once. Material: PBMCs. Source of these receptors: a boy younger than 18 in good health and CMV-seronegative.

The CDR3 nucleotides are TGTGCCAGCAGCTTAGGCCGACAGGCGGCCTACGAGCAGTACTTC. Its protein product is CASSLGRQAAYEQYF. V usage is TRBV13 and J usage is TRBJ2-7, with D possibly TRBD1 on 6 matching bases. Germline CDR1 PRHDT, CDR2 FYEKMQ (reference sequence). CDR3 length: 15 residues. Trimming stripped 0 bases from V and 2 bases from J, with 11 bases between.

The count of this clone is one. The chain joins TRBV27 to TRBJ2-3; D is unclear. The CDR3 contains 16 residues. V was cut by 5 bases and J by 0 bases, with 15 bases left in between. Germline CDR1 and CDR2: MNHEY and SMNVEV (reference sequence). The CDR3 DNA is TGTGCCAGCAGTCCCCCGCCCCGCGTGAGCACAGATACGCAGTATTTT. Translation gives CASSPPPRVSTDTQYF.

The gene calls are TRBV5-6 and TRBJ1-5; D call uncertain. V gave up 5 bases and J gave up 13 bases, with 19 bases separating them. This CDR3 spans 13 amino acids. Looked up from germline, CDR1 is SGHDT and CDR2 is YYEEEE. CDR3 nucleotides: TGTGCCAGCAGTTCCCTCCGGTCTGGGCTTCAGCATTTT. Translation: CASSSLRSGLQHF.

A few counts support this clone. The CDR3 nucleotides are TGTGCCAGCAGCTTAGGGGCTAGCGGGAGAGGGGGTTCCTACGAGCAGTACTTC. Translated: CASSLGASGRGGSYEQYF. The chain links TRBV7-6 to TRBJ2-7, with 10 bases aligning to TRBD2. Germline CDR1 SGHVS, CDR2 FNYEAQ. The junction had 10 bases not matched to a gene; V was cut back by 1 base and J by 1 base. CDR3 size: 18 residues.

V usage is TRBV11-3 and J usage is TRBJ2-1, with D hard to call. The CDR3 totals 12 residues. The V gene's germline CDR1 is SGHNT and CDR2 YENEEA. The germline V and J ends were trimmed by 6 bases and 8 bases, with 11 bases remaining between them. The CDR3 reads CASRSASHEQFF. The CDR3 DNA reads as TGTGCCAGCAGATCCGCGTCCCATGAGCAGTTCTTC.

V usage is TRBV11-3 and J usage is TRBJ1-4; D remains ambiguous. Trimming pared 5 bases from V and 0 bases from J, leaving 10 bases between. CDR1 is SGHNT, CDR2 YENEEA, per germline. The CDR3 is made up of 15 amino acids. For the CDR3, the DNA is TGTGCCAGCAGCCCCCCGACTGCAACTAATGAAAAACTGTTTTTT. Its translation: CASSPPTATNEKLFF.

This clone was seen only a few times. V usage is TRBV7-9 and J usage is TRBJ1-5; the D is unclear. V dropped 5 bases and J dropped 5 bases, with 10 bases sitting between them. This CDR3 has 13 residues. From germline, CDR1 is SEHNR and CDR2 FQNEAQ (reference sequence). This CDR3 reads CASSLRADQPQHF. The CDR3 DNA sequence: TGTGCCAGCAGCCTTAGAGCGGATCAGCCCCAGCATTTT.

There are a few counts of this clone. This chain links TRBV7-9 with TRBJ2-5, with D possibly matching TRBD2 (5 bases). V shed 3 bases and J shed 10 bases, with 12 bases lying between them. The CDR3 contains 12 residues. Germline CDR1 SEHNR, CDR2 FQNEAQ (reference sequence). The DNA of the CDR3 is TGTGCCAGCAGCTTCCGGGAAGCCCGCCAGTACTTC. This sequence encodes CASSFREARQYF.

For the CDR3, the DNA is TGTGCCAGCAGCGTTCCGGGACAGGGGATGTTAGAGACCCAGTACTTC. Translating it yields CASSVPGQGMLETQYF. J is TRBJ2-5 and V is TRBV2; 10 positions agree with TRBD1. V shed 6 bases, J shed 4 bases, and the junction held 11 bases outside the gene matches. This CDR3 contains 16 residues. The germline V gene encodes CDR1 SNHLY and CDR2 FYNNEI.

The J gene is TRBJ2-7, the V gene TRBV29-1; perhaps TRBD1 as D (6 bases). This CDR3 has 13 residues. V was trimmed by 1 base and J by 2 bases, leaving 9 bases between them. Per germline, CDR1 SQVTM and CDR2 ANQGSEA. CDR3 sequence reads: CSVEAAGAYEQYF. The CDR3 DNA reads TGCAGCGTTGAAGCCGCAGGGGCCTACGAGCAGTACTTC.

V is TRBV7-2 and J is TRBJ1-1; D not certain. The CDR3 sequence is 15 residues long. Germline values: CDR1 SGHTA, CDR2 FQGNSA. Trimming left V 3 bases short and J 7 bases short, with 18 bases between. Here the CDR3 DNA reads TGTGCCAGCAGCTTCGGAGGACGGACTAAAAGTGAAGCTTTCTTT. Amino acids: CASSFGGRTKSEAFF.

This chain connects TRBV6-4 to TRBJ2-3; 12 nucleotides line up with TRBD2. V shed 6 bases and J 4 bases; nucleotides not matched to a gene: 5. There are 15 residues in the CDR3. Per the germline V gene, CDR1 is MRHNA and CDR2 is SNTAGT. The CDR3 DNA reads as TGTGCCAGCAGAGAGACTAGCGGGGGCTCAGATACGCAGTATTTT. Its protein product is CASRETSGGSDTQYF.

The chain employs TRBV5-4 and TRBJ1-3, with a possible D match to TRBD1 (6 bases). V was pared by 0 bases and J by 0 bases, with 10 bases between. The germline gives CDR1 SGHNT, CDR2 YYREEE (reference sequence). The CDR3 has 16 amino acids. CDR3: CASSLGDRLSGNTIYF. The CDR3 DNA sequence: TGTGCCAGCAGCTTGGGTGACAGGCTCTCTGGAAACACCATATATTTT.

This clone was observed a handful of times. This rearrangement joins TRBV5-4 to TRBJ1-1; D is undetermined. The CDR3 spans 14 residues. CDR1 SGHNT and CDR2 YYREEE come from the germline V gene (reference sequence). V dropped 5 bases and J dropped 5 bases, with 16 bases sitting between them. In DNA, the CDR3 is TGTGCCAGCAGAAGGTGGGTTGAGGAGACTGAAGCTTTCTTT. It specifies CASRRWVEETEAFF.

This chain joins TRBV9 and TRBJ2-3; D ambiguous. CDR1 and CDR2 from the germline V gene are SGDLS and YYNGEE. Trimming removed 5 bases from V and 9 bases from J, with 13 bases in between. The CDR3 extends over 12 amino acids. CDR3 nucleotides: TGTGCCAGCAGTGAGGTGGAAACGACGCAGTATTTT. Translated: CASSEVETTQYF.

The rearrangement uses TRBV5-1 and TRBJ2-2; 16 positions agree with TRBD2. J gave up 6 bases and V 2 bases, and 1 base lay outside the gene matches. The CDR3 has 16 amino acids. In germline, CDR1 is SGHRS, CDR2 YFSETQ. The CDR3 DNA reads TGCGCCAGCAGCTTCGGGACTAGCGGGGGGGCCGGGGAGCTGTTTTTT. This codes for CASSFGTSGGAGELFF.

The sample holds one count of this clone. CDR3 in DNA: TGTGCCAGCAGTTATGGAGGCACGTCCTACGAGCAGTACTTC. Translated, it gives CASSYGGTSYEQYF. The J gene is TRBJ2-7, the V gene TRBV6-6; D might be TRBD2 (5 bases). This CDR3 spans 14 amino acids. The germline V gene encodes CDR1 MNHNY and CDR2 SVGAGI (reference sequence). The V end lost 3 bases, the J end lost 1 base, and 10 bases lay between the germline ends.

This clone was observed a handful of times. CDR3 DNA sequence: TGTGCCAGCAGCTTGGTGGGTAGAGGCTACGAGCAGTACTTC. As protein: CASSLVGRGYEQYF. V is TRBV5-5 and J is TRBJ2-7; D ambiguous. From germline, CDR1 is SGHKS and CDR2 YYEKEE (reference sequence). This CDR3 is 14 amino acids long. Trimming left V 0 bases short and J 3 bases short, with 10 bases between.

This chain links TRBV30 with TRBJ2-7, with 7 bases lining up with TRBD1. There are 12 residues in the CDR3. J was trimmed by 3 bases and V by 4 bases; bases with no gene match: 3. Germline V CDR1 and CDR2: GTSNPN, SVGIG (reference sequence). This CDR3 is CAWTGGDYEQYF. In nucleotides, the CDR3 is TGTGCCTGGACAGGGGGAGACTACGAGCAGTACTTC.

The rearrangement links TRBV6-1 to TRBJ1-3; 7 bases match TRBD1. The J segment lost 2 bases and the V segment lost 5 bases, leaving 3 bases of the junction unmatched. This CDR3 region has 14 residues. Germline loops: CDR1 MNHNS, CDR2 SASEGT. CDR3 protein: CASSPTGPGNTIYF. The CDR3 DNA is TGTGCCAGCAGTCCGACAGGGCCTGGAAACACCATATATTTT.

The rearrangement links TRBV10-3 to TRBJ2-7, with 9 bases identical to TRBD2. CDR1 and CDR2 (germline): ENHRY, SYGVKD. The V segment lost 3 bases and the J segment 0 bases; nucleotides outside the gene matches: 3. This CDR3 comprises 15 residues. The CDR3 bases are TGTGCCATCAGTGATGTAGCGGGGGTCTCCTACGAGCAGTACTTC. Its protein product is CAISDVAGVSYEQYF.

The CDR3 DNA reads TGTGCCAGCAGCTTGGCTGATGAGCCTCAAGAGACCCAGTACTTC. Its translation: CASSLADEPQETQYF. This rearrangement joins TRBV5-5 to TRBJ2-5, with D unresolved. Germline CDR1 SGHKS, CDR2 YYEKEE (reference sequence). CDR3 length equals 15 residues. Trimming removed 0 bases from V and 2 bases from J, with 11 bases in between.